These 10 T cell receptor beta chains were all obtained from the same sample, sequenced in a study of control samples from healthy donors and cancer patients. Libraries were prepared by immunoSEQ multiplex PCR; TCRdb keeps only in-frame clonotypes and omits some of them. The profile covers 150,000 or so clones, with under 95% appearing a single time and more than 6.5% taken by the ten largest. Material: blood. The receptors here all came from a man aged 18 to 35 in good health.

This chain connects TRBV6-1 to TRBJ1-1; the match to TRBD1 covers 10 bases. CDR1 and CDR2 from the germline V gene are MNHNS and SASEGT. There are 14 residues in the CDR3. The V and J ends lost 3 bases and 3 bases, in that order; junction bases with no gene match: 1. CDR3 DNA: TGTGCCAGCAGTGAGACAGGGGGCTACACTGAAGCTTTCTTT. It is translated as CASSETGGYTEAFF.

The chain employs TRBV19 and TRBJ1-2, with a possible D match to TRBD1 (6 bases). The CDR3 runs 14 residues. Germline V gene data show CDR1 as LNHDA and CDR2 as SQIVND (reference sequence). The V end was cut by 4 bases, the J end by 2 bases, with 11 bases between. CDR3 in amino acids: CASSNQGSNYGYTF. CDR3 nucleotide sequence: TGTGCCAGTAGTAACCAGGGGTCGAACTATGGCTACACCTTC.

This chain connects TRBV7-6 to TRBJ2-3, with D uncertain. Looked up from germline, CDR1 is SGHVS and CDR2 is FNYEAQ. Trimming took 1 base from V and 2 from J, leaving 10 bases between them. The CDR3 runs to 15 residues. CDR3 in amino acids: CASSLDGLPTDTQYF. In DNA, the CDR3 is TGTGCCAGCAGCTTAGATGGGCTTCCCACAGATACGCAGTATTTT. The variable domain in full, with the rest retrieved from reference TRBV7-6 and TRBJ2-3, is GAGVSQSPRYKVTKRGQDVALRCDPISGHVSLYWYRQALGQGPEFLTYFNYEAQQDKSGLPNDRFSAERPEGSISTLTIQRTEQRDSAMYRCASSLDGLPTDTQYFGPGTRLTVL.

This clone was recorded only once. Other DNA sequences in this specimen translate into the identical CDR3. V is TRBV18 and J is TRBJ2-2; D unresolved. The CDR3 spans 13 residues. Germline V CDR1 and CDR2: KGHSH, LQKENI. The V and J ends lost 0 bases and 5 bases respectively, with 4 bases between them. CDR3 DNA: TGTGCCAGCTCACCACCCGGAACCGGGGAGCTGTTTTTT. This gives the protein CASSPPGTGELFF.

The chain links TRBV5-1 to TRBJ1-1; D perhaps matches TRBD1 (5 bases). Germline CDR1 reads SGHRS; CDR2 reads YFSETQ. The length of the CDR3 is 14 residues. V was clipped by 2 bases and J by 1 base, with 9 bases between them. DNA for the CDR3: TGCGCCAGCAGCTTAGGGACTTCGAACACTGAAGCTTTCTTT. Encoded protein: CASSLGTSNTEAFF.

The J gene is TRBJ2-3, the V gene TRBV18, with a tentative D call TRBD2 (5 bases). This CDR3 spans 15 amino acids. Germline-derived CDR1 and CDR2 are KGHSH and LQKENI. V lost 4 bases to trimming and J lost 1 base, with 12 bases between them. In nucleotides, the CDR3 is TGTGCCAGCTCACAAGCGGCCGTAGGCACAGATACGCAGTATTTT. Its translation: CASSQAAVGTDTQYF.

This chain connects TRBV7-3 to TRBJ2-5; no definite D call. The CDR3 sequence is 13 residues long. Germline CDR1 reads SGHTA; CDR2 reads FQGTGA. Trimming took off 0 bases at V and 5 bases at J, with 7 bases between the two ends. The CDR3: CASSLTPGETQYF. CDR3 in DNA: TGTGCCAGCAGCTTAACCCCCGGGGAGACCCAGTACTTC.

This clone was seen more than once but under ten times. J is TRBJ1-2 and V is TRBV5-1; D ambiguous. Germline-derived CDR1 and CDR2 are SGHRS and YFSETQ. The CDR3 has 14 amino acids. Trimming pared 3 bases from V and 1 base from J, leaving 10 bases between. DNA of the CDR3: TGCGCCAGCAGCTACGGCGACTTTAACTATGGCTACACCTTC. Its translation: CASSYGDFNYGYTF.

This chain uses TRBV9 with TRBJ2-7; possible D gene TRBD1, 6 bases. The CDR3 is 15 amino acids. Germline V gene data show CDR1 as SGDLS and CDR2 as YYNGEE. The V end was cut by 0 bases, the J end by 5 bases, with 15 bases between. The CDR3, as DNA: TGTGCCAGCAGCGTAGCTTGGGGGCCTCGTGACGAGCAGTACTTC. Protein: CASSVAWGPRDEQYF.

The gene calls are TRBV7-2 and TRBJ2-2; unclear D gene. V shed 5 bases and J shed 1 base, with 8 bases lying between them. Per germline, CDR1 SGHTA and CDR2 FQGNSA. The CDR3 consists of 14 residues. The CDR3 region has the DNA TGTGCCAGCAGCCTAACAGAGAACACCGGGGAGCTGTTTTTT. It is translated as CASSLTENTGELFF.